This TCR beta chain was found in a study of cytomegalovirus exposure and HLA in healthy donors. General study points: Per a later analysis, roughly 17,000 TCR beta sequences showed association with HLA alleles at 0.05 false discovery rate.

PCR primers comprised 60 Vbeta and 13 Jbeta primers. Produced via immunoSEQ multiplex PCR; TCRdb's table is partial and in-frame only. Of 180,000 or so clones in the sample, 75% to 90% are singletons; the top ten hold roughly 0.33%. Of note for this clone: Its antigen is undetermined.

This receptor was obtained from a woman in her thirties in good health and CMV-seronegative. Sequenced: PBMCs.

The CDR3 spells CASIISGGYNEQFF. CDR3 DNA sequence: TGTGCCAGCATCATTAGCGGGGGGTACAATGAGCAGTTCTTC. This chain connects TRBV28 to TRBJ2-1; the match to TRBD2 covers 10 bases. Germline V CDR1 and CDR2: MDHEN, SYDVKM. There are 14 residues in the CDR3. Unmatched junction bases numbered 4, after V lost 7 bases and J lost 4 bases.